This T cell receptor (beta chain) was identified in a study of beta chain features in type 1 diabetes. Germline CDR1 reads MDHEN; CDR2 reads SYDVKM. This CDR3 has 14 residues. V shed 1 base and J shed 7 bases, with 13 bases lying between them. This clone has a handful of counts. Its specificity is not known. Sorting produced populations that all topped 95% purity. cDNA synthesis used the whole RNA isolate, giving expressed TCRB sequences. The repertoire was sequenced with immunoSEQ multiplex PCR; TCRdb's copy has only in-frame clones and lacks some. The table lists 400,000 to 550,000 clones, approximately 10% of them singletons. Study results and caveats: Diminished insertions and augmented deletions at VDJ junctions characterized type 1 diabetes patients.

This chain links TRBV28 with TRBJ2-5, with D possibly being TRBD1 or TRBD2 (5 bases each). The TCR comes from a woman between 18 and 29 years old in good health. The sample consisted of naive CD4+ T cells from blood. The CDR3 DNA sequence: TGTGCCAGCAGTTTATCGGGGCAGGGTAGGACCCAGTACTTC. Translating gives CASSLSGQGRTQYF.